Sequencing of this T cell receptor (beta chain) was carried out in a study of graft-versus-host responses after intestinal transplantation. Study as a whole: Recipients had transplants, and these were multivisceral, liver-intestinal, or isolated intestinal.

Regarding the study as a whole: The authors found GvH clones in recipient marrow, some appearing first in ileum or blood. Some patients had graft-donor T cell macrochimerism, and their allografts showed high graft-versus-host to host-versus-graft clonal ratios. The highest levels of circulating GvH clones went along with early declines in HvG clones after transplant.

Measured with immunoSEQ multiplex PCR; TCRdb has only the in-frame clones, and not every one. The data hold fewer than 85,000 clones, with nearly 85% observed a single time. A word on this clone: What it recognizes is unknown.

Source: unstimulated CD4+ T cells sorted from spleen or lymph node cells, taken before transplant. This TCR came from a human donor who was the organ donor for an intestinal transplant.

CDR3 bases: TGCGCCAGCAGCCAAGGAGGTGGCAGCAGAAATTCACCCCTCCACTTT. Translation: CASSQGGGSRNSPLHF. The chain has TRBV4-3 and TRBJ1-6; D is undetermined. The CDR3 extends over 16 amino acids. The V and J ends lost 1 base and 7 bases respectively, with 14 bases between them. Germline-derived CDR1 and CDR2 are LGHNA and YSLEER.